This is a list of T cell receptor beta chains from one sample in a study of cytomegalovirus exposure and HLA in healthy donors. Clones were sequenced by immunoSEQ multiplex PCR, and TCRdb holds only the in-frame ones, with some missing. The repertoire holds 110,000 to 150,000 clones, with around 75% as singletons. The sample taken for sequencing was PBMCs. The receptors here all came from a man aged 35 to 55 in good health and CMV-seronegative. Each CDR3 is given with its conserved first and last residue. The D gene is left open where the match is weak. Clone size is shown for a subset of rows, as once, few, many or a class of expanded clone.

V gene,J gene,clone size,D gene,CDR3 protein,CDR3 DNA
TRBV7-3,TRBJ1-1,.,.,CASSPMAGAGVGNTEAFF,TGTGCCAGCAGCCCAATGGCAGGGGCGGGAGTGGGGAACACTGAAGCTTTCTTT
TRBV2,TRBJ1-3,.,TRBD1,CASRDRVFGNTIYF,TGTGCCAGCAGGGACAGGGTTTTTGGAAACACCATATATTTT
TRBV7-6,TRBJ1-1,.,TRBD1,CASSHTGTGGTEAFF,TGTGCCAGCAGCCACACCGGGACAGGGGGCACTGAAGCTTTCTTT
TRBV27,TRBJ2-7,.,TRBD2,CASIPSGAGGREQYF,TGTGCCAGCATCCCCAGCGGGGCGGGGGGGCGCGAGCAGTACTTC
TRBV5-4,TRBJ2-1,.,TRBD2,CASSPERGAYNEQFF,TGTGCCAGCAGCCCCGAGCGGGGGGCATATAATGAGCAGTTCTTC
TRBV2,TRBJ1-4,few,.,CASTHIVGRTNEKLFF,TGTGCCAGCACCCATATCGTCGGGAGGACTAATGAAAAACTGTTTTTT
TRBV7-2,TRBJ1-2,.,TRBD1,CASSFQGARRGYTF,TGTGCCAGCAGCTTCCAGGGGGCGCGTAGGGGCTACACCTTC
TRBV10-1,TRBJ2-2,.,TRBD2,CASSVAGGRGTGELFF,TGCGCCAGCAGTGTGGCGGGAGGACGCGGCACCGGGGAGCTGTTTTTT
TRBV28,TRBJ1-2,.,.,CASSLPGSGAHYGYTF,TGTGCCAGCAGTTTACCCGGTTCAGGCGCGCACTATGGCTACACCTTC
TRBV13,TRBJ2-1,.,.,CASSPHGNGNEQFF,TGTGCCAGCAGCCCTCACGGGAATGGGAATGAGCAGTTCTTC
TRBV6-1,TRBJ1-1,once,TRBD1,CASRYPGQLNTEAFF,TGTGCCAGCAGGTATCCGGGACAGCTGAACACTGAAGCTTTCTTT
TRBV5-1,TRBJ2-6,.,.,CASSRTGSTSSGANVLTF,TGCGCCAGCAGCCGGACGGGGTCAACCAGCTCTGGGGCCAACGTCCTGACTTTC
TRBV5-1,TRBJ2-2,.,TRBD1,CASSSRTGTLTGELFF,TGCGCCAGCAGCTCGAGGACAGGGACTTTGACCGGGGAGCTGTTTTTT
TRBV27,TRBJ1-1,once,TRBD1,CASSTWDSDNTEAFF,TGTGCCAGCAGTACATGGGACAGTGACAACACTGAAGCTTTCTTT
TRBV11-2,TRBJ1-5,.,.,CASSLLGWGNSNQPQHF,TGTGCCAGCAGCTTATTGGGGTGGGGCAATAGCAATCAGCCCCAGCATTTT
TRBV30,TRBJ1-5,.,.,CAWSAFGLSNQPQHF,TGTGCCTGGAGTGCCTTTGGGCTCAGCAATCAGCCCCAGCATTTT
TRBV6-1,TRBJ1-4,.,TRBD1,CASSDRRTGNEKLFF,TGTGCCAGCAGCGACCGGCGGACAGGGAATGAAAAACTGTTTTTT
TRBV5-1,TRBJ2-1,.,TRBD1,CASSSRTGSYNEQFF,TGCGCCAGCAGCTCCCGGACAGGTTCCTACAATGAGCAGTTCTTC
TRBV5-1,TRBJ1-1,.,TRBD1,CASNGQGRNTEAFF,TGCGCCAGCAACGGACAGGGGAGGAACACTGAAGCTTTCTTT
TRBV9,TRBJ2-5,few,TRBD1,CASSVRGGEETQYF,TGTGCCAGCAGCGTTCGAGGGGGCGAGGAGACCCAGTACTTC
TRBV7-8,TRBJ1-2,once,.,CASSSQGFGYGYTF,TGTGCCAGCAGCTCCCAGGGATTCGGCTATGGCTACACCTTC
TRBV29-1,TRBJ2-7,.,TRBD2,CSGVGGSSYEQYF,TGCAGCGGGGTCGGGGGGAGCTCCTACGAGCAGTACTTC
TRBV4-3,TRBJ1-6,.,.,CASSQDESIYNSPLHF,TGCGCCAGCAGCCAAGACGAGAGTATCTATAATTCACCCCTCCACTTT
TRBV2,TRBJ2-7,.,TRBD2,CASRQDIAGSYEQYF,TGTGCCAGCAGACAAGACATAGCGGGGAGCTACGAGCAGTACTTC
TRBV5-1,TRBJ1-2,.,.,CASSLRRFYGYTF,TGCGCCAGCAGCTTGCGTCGGTTCTATGGCTACACCTTC
TRBV5-1,TRBJ1-1,.,TRBD1,CASSLDRGTTEAFF,TGCGCCAGCAGCTTGGACAGGGGCACCACTGAAGCTTTCTTT
TRBV6-6,TRBJ1-4,.,.,CASSYPGGRTNEKLFF,TGTGCCAGCAGTTACCCCGGGGGTCGGACTAATGAAAAACTGTTTTTT
TRBV19,TRBJ2-1,.,.,CASSIDFTAQFF,TGTGCCAGTAGTATAGACTTCACTGCGCAGTTCTTC
TRBV19,TRBJ2-2,once,.,CASSPDGESTGELFF,TGTGCCAGTAGTCCGGACGGGGAGAGCACCGGGGAGCTGTTTTTT
TRBV5-6,TRBJ1-2,.,TRBD1,CASSLGTGLGVSYGYTF,TGTGCCAGCAGCTTAGGGACAGGGCTAGGTGTTTCCTATGGCTACACCTTC
TRBV4-1,TRBJ1-5,.,.,CASSPQGYSNQPQHF,TGCGCCAGCAGCCCGCAGGGATATAGCAATCAGCCCCAGCATTTT
TRBV30,TRBJ2-2,.,.,CAWSLGAPGGELFF,TGTGCCTGGAGTTTGGGGGCCCCAGGCGGGGAGCTGTTTTTT
TRBV12-5,TRBJ2-7,.,.,CASGLTREQYF,TGTGCTAGTGGTTTGACGCGGGAGCAGTACTTC
TRBV5-1,TRBJ2-4,.,.,CACSWGLEANIQYF,TGCGCCTGCAGCTGGGGGCTAGAGGCAAACATTCAGTACTTC
TRBV7-9,TRBJ2-1,.,.,CASSLVHGEQFF,TGTGCCAGCAGCTTAGTTCACGGGGAGCAGTTCTTC
TRBV28,TRBJ2-7,.,TRBD1,CASRHPGQGFSYEQYF,TGTGCCAGCAGACACCCGGGACAGGGTTTTTCCTACGAGCAGTACTTC
TRBV13,TRBJ1-1,few,.,CASSWTYPTGSNTEAFF,TGTGCCAGCAGCTGGACGTACCCTACAGGGTCGAACACTGAAGCTTTCTTT
TRBV7-9,TRBJ1-1,.,TRBD1,CASSLVTGGGKTEAFF,TGTGCCAGCAGCTTAGTGACAGGGGGCGGGAAAACTGAAGCTTTCTTT
TRBV6-1,TRBJ1-4,.,.,CASSEFNSLNEKLFF,TGTGCCAGCAGTGAATTCAACAGCTTAAATGAAAAACTGTTTTTT
TRBV29-1,TRBJ2-3,.,TRBD2,CSVEEASGGPTDTQYF,TGCAGCGTTGAAGAGGCTAGCGGGGGGCCCACAGATACGCAGTATTTT
TRBV16,TRBJ1-1,once,.,CASSPRSGEAEAFF,TGTGCCAGCAGCCCCAGGTCGGGGGAGGCTGAAGCTTTCTTT
TRBV5-1,TRBJ2-7,once,.,CASSLDSSTYEQYF,TGCGCCAGCAGTTTAGACAGTAGCACCTACGAGCAGTACTTC
TRBV10-3,TRBJ2-1,.,TRBD1,CAISEGQGAYNEQFF,TGTGCCATCAGTGAGGGACAGGGGGCCTACAATGAGCAGTTCTTC